The rows below give T cell receptor beta chains drawn from one sample of a study of T-cell memory formation after mild COVID-19. One entry per CDR3 protein, called by TCRdb with MiXCR from the 5' RACE reads. Altogether under 250,000 distinct CDR3 sequences are present, just over 15% being singletons, with the ten largest covering approximately 2.1%. Material for sequencing was PBMCs or a T cell subset sorted from them (not recorded which). The receptor set was obtained from an adult woman who had mild COVID-19 (a few samples of this study predate the infection). Cell type and time point are not known. Both conserved end residues are part of each CDR3. A D gene is named only where the DNA matches it firmly. Only some rows state a clone size, as once, few, many or a class for expanded clones.

d_call	v_call	clone_size	j_call	cdr3_aa	cdr3_nt
TRBD1	TRBV5-5	NA	TRBJ2-5	CASGPTGARETQYF	TGTGCCAGCGGGCCAACAGGGGCCCGAGAGACCCAGTACTTC
TRBD2	TRBV10-3	few	TRBJ2-5	CAISEQGTSVVQETQYF	TGTGCCATCAGTGAGCAAGGGACTAGCGTCGTCCAAGAGACCCAGTACTTC
NA	TRBV3-1	NA	TRBJ1-2	CASSQASGGYTF	TGTGCCAGCAGCCAAGCATCCGGCGGCTACACCTTC
NA	TRBV7-2	many	TRBJ2-3	CASSSGLATDTQYF	TGTGCCAGCAGCTCGGGACTCGCCACAGATACGCAGTATTTT
NA	TRBV2	NA	TRBJ2-7	CASRLYEQYF	TGTGCCAGCAGACTTTACGAGCAGTACTTC
NA	TRBV5-5	few	TRBJ2-1	CASSGQGGSGVGYNEQFF	TGTGCCAGCAGCGGCCAAGGGGGGAGCGGGGTGGGCTACAATGAGCAGTTCTTC
NA	TRBV29-1	NA	TRBJ2-7	CSVADSKTYEQYF	TGCAGCGTAGCCGACTCGAAAACCTACGAGCAGTACTTC
TRBD2	TRBV9	few	TRBJ2-1	CASSVEKLAGGAGNEQFF	TGTGCCAGCAGCGTAGAGAAACTAGCGGGGGGGGCCGGCAATGAGCAGTTCTTC
TRBD2	TRBV2	NA	TRBJ2-5	CASRLTSVLQETQYF	TGTGCCAGCAGGCTCACTAGCGTACTCCAAGAGACCCAGTACTTC
TRBD2	TRBV5-1	many	TRBJ2-3	CASSAGGLANTDTQYF	TGCGCCAGCAGCGCGGGGGGACTAGCCAACACAGATACGCAGTATTTT
TRBD1	TRBV12-3/TRBV12-4	few	TRBJ2-1	CASSEGTGGLYNEQFF	TGTGCCAGCAGTGAGGGGACAGGGGGCCTTTACAATGAGCAGTTCTTC
TRBD2	TRBV5-1	NA	TRBJ2-1	CASSLIAGPYNEQFF	TGCGCCAGCAGCTTGATAGCGGGCCCTTACAATGAGCAGTTCTTC
NA	TRBV19	NA	TRBJ2-4	CASSAPYSMDIQYF	TGTGCCAGTAGCGCCCCGTACAGCATGGACATTCAGTACTTC
TRBD2	TRBV12-3/TRBV12-4	NA	TRBJ2-1	CASSYTSGKYNEQFF	TGTGCCAGCAGTTACACTAGCGGGAAGTACAATGAGCAGTTCTTC
TRBD1	TRBV18	few	TRBJ1-5	CASSPAGTGDQPQHF	TGTGCCAGCTCACCGGCCGGGACAGGGGATCAGCCCCAGCATTTT
TRBD1	TRBV29-1	NA	TRBJ1-2	CSVEDKGAYYGYTF	TGCAGCGTTGAAGACAAGGGGGCCTACTATGGCTACACCTTC
TRBD2	TRBV7-9	few	TRBJ2-3	CASSLQAGAPRATDTQYF	TGTGCCAGCAGCTTACAAGCGGGGGCCCCGAGGGCCACAGATACGCAGTATTTT
NA	TRBV4-2	few	TRBJ1-1	CASSQRNTEAFF	TGTGCCAGCAGCCAACGGAACACTGAAGCTTTCTTT
TRBD2	TRBV20-1	NA	TRBJ2-3	CSARGGRGTDTQYF	TGCAGTGCTAGAGGAGGGAGGGGCACAGATACGCAGTATTTT
NA	TRBV12-3/TRBV12-4	NA	TRBJ2-7	CASAAVHEQCF	TGTGCCAGTGCAGCGGTCCACGAGCAGTGCTTC
NA	TRBV6-6	few	TRBJ1-1	CASSYLRAPEAFF	TGTGCCAGCAGTTATCTACGGGCCCCTGAAGCTTTCTTT
TRBD1	TRBV12-3/TRBV12-4	few	TRBJ1-1	CASRLTTGRDTEAFF	TGTGCCAGCAGACTCACGACAGGGAGGGACACTGAAGCTTTCTTT
NA	TRBV11-2	NA	TRBJ1-4	CASSSRPNEKLFF	TGTGCCAGCAGCTCTCGACCCAATGAAAAACTGTTTTTT
TRBD2	TRBV7-3	few	TRBJ2-1	CASSSSGGMYNEQFF	TGTGCCAGCAGCTCTAGCGGGGGGATGTACAATGAGCAGTTCTTC
TRBD1	TRBV7-8	few	TRBJ1-2	CASSTGDRGLNYGYTF	TGTGCCAGCAGCACCGGAGACAGGGGCCTTAACTATGGCTACACCTTC
NA	TRBV7-2	NA	TRBJ2-3	CASSLRSQGLGDTQYF	TGTGCCAGCAGCTTAAGGTCGCAGGGGCTTGGAGATACGCAGTATTTT
NA	TRBV3-1	NA	TRBJ2-3	CASSQDLDTQYF	TGTGCCAGCAGCCAAGATCTGGATACGCAGTATTTT
NA	TRBV4-1	NA	TRBJ1-3	CASSQERGLIRNTIYF	TGCGCCAGCAGCCAAGAGCGGGGTCTTATTCGAAACACCATATATTTT
NA	TRBV7-6	few	TRBJ1-5	CASSRTALDQPQHF	TGTGCCAGCAGCCGGACAGCTCTCGATCAGCCCCAGCATTTT
NA	TRBV9	NA	TRBJ1-4	CASSTLVGVGEKLFF	TGTGCCAGCAGCACCCTCGTAGGGGTTGGTGAAAAACTGTTTTTT
NA	TRBV15	NA	TRBJ2-2	CATSSDRIPNPGELFF	TGTGCCACCAGCAGTGACAGGATTCCGAACCCCGGGGAGCTGTTTTTT
NA	TRBV12-3/TRBV12-4	few	TRBJ1-1	CASRSRGGAFF	TGTGCCAGCAGAAGTCGGGGAGGGGCTTTCTTT
NA	TRBV9	few	TRBJ2-1	CASSVAQGPWIGNEQFF	TGTGCCAGCAGCGTAGCACAGGGACCCTGGATTGGCAATGAGCAGTTCTTC
TRBD2	TRBV20-1	many	TRBJ2-3	CSARGTSGRADTQYF	TGCAGTGCTAGAGGGACTAGCGGGAGGGCCGATACGCAGTATTTT
TRBD2	TRBV7-2	NA	TRBJ2-1	CASSLVAASGYNEQFF	TGTGCCAGCAGCTTAGTGGCAGCTAGCGGCTACAATGAGCAGTTCTTC
NA	TRBV9	few	TRBJ2-5	CASSGAYQETQYF	TGTGCCAGCAGCGGGGCATACCAAGAGACCCAGTACTTC
NA	TRBV2	NA	TRBJ1-1	CASSARLNTEAFF	TGTGCCAGCAGCGCCAGGCTGAACACTGAAGCTTTCTTT
NA	TRBV5-5	NA	TRBJ1-5	CASSLATTGHSNQPQHF	TGTGCCAGCAGCTTGGCGACGACGGGCCATAGCAATCAGCCCCAGCATTTT
NA	TRBV6-5	few	TRBJ1-1	CASKPVGVKTEAFF	TGTGCCAGCAAGCCAGTGGGGGTGAAGACTGAAGCTTTCTTT
NA	TRBV4-1	NA	TRBJ1-1	CASSLTQGLRSTEAFF	TGCGCCAGCAGCCTTACGCAGGGGTTGAGGTCCACTGAAGCTTTCTTT
NA	TRBV7-8	NA	TRBJ2-3	CASSLRAGSDTQYF	TGTGCCAGCAGCCTTCGTGCCGGGTCAGATACGCAGTATTTT
TRBD1	TRBV12-3/TRBV12-4	NA	TRBJ2-7	CASSPAGGDEQYF	TGTGCCAGCAGCCCGGCAGGGGGCGACGAGCAGTACTTC
TRBD2	TRBV4-2	NA	TRBJ2-1	CACSQAGAGGLNEQFF	TGTGCTTGCAGCCAAGCGGGAGCGGGGGGGCTCAATGAGCAGTTCTTC
TRBD2	TRBV7-9	many	TRBJ2-1	CASSLGGLAGYNEQFF	TGTGCCAGCAGCTTAGGCGGACTAGCGGGGTACAATGAGCAGTTCTTC
TRBD1	TRBV5-1	NA	TRBJ1-1	CANRVGQGNEAFF	TGCGCCAACAGAGTGGGACAGGGGAATGAAGCTTTCTTT
TRBD1	TRBV5-1	many	TRBJ1-4	CASRGTGGPNEKLFF	TGCGCCAGCAGAGGGACAGGGGGCCCAAATGAAAAACTGTTTTTT
NA	TRBV4-1	many	TRBJ2-1	CASSQDRNEQFF	TGCGCCAGCAGCCAAGATAGGAATGAGCAGTTCTTC
NA	TRBV3-1	few	TRBJ2-7	CASSQDFKGGGYEQYF	TGTGCCAGCAGCCAAGACTTTAAGGGAGGGGGCTACGAGCAGTACTTC
TRBD2	TRBV6-5	few	TRBJ2-1	CASSTRSIWTSGRREQFF	TGTGCCAGCAGCACGCGATCGATATGGACTAGCGGGAGGCGTGAGCAGTTCTTC
NA	TRBV5-1	NA	TRBJ1-2	CASSLGPTAQGGYTF	TGCGCCAGCAGCTTGGGACCGACGGCGCAAGGTGGCTACACCTTC
TRBD1	TRBV18	few	TRBJ1-5	CASSLVLKQGAEGQPQHF	TGTGCCAGCTCGCTTGTCCTAAAACAGGGGGCTGAGGGACAGCCCCAGCATTTT
TRBD1	TRBV29-1	few	TRBJ1-2	CSVYGRGPKNYGYTF	TGCAGCGTTTACGGCAGGGGGCCTAAGAACTATGGCTACACCTTC
NA	TRBV14	NA	TRBJ2-5	CASSQGVGETQYF	TGTGCCAGCAGCCAAGGGGTTGGAGAGACCCAGTACTTC
NA	TRBV4-2	few	TRBJ2-3	CASSQDSRGTDTQYF	TGTGCCAGCAGCCAAGATAGTCGGGGCACAGATACGCAGTATTTT
NA	TRBV12-3/TRBV12-4	few	TRBJ2-2	CASSLTPGSSPGELFF	TGTGCCAGCAGTTTAACTCCAGGATCAAGCCCCGGGGAGCTGTTTTTT
NA	TRBV5-1	NA	TRBJ2-4	CASSLAVGAKNIQYF	TGCGCCAGCAGCTTGGCGGTTGGGGCCAAAAACATTCAGTACTTC
TRBD1	TRBV7-6	NA	TRBJ1-6	CASSLGPGQGNNSPLHF	TGTGCCAGCAGCTTAGGCCCGGGACAGGGAAACAATTCACCCCTCCACTTT
NA	TRBV12-3/TRBV12-4	NA	TRBJ1-1	CASSLPQGKNTEAFF	TGTGCCAGCAGTTTACCCCAGGGTAAGAACACTGAAGCTTTCTTT